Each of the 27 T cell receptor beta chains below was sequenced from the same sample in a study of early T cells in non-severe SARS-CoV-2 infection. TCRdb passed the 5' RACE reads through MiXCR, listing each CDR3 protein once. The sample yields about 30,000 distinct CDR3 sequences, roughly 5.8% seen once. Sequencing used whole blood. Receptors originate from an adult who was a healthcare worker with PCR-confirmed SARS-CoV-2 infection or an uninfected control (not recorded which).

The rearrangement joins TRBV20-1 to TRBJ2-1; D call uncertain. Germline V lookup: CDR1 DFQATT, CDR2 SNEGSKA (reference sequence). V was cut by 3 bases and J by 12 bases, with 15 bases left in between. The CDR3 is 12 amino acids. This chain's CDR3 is CSARVDGLGQFF. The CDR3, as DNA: TGCAGTGCTAGGGTGGACGGGCTCGGGCAGTTCTTC.

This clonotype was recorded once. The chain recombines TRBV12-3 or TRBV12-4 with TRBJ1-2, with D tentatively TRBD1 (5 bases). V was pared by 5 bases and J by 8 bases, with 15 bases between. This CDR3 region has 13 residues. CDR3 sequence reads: CASSPGPTSGYTF. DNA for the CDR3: TGTGCCAGCAGTCCGGGACCTACCTCGGGCTACACCTTC.

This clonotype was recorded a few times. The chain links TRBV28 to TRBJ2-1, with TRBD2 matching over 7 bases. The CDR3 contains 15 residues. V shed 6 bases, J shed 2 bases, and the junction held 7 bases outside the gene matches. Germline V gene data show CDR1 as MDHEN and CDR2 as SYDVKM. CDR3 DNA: TGTGCCAGCAGATTGCCCGGGAGGCCCTACAATGAGCAGTTCTTC. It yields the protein CASRLPGRPYNEQFF.

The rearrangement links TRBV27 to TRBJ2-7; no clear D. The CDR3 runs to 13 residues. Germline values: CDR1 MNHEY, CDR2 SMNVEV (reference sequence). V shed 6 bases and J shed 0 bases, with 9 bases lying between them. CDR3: CASSIRLSYEQYF. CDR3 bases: TGTGCCAGCAGCATTAGGCTCTCCTACGAGCAGTACTTC.

Written as DNA, the CDR3 is TGTGCCAGCGGTCGGGAGCCCGCAGATACGCAGTATTTT. Protein product: CASGREPADTQYF. V gene TRBV7-9 combines with J gene TRBJ2-3; the D gene is possibly TRBD2 (6 bases). Germline CDR1 SEHNR, CDR2 FQNEAQ (reference sequence). Deletions cut 8 bases from V and 4 bases from J, with 13 bases between. This CDR3 spans 13 amino acids.

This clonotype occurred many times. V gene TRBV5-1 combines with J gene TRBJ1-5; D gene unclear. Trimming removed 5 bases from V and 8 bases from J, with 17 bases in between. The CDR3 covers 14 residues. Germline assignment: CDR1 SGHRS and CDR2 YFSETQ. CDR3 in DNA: TGCGCCAGCAGTCGGGGTCCGGGGAAAGAGCCCCAGCATTTT. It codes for CASSRGPGKEPQHF. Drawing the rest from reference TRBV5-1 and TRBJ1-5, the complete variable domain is KAGVTQTPRYLIKTRGQQVTLSCSPISGHRSVSWYQQTPGQGLQFLFEYFSETQRNKGNFPGRFSGRQFSNSRSEMNVSTLELGDSALYLCASSRGPGKEPQHFGDGTRLSIL.

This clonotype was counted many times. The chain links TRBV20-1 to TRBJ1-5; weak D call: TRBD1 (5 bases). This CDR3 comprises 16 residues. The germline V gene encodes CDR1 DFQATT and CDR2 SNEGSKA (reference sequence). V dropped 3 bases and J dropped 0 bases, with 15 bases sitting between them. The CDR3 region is CSASFGGTYSNQPQHF. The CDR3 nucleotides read TGCAGTGCTAGCTTCGGGGGGACTTATAGCAATCAGCCCCAGCATTTT.

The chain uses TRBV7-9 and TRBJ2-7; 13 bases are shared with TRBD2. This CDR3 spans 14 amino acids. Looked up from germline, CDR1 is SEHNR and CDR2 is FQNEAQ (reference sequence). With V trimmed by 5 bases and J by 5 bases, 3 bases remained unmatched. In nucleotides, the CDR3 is TGTGCCAGCAGCCAAGGACTAGCGGGAGACGAGCAGTACTTC. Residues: CASSQGLAGDEQYF. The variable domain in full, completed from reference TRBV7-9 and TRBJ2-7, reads DTGVSQNPRHKITKRGQNVTFRCDPISEHNRLYWYRQTLGQGPEFLTYFQNEAQLEKSRLLSDRFSAERPKGSFSTLEIQRTEQGDSAMYLCASSQGLAGDEQYFGPGTRLTVT.

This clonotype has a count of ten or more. This chain's CDR3 is CASSLATSTGELFF. The CDR3 region has the DNA TGCGCCAGCAGCTTGGCAACTTCGACCGGGGAGCTGTTTTTT. This rearrangement joins TRBV5-1 to TRBJ2-2, with D unresolved. The germline V and J ends were trimmed by 0 bases and 5 bases, with 8 bases remaining between them. The germline V gene has CDR1 SGHRS and CDR2 YFSETQ. This CDR3 is 14 amino acids long.

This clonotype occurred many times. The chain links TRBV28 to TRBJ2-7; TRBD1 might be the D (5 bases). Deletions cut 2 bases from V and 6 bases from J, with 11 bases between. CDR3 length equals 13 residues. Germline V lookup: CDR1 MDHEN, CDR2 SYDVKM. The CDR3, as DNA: TGTGCCAGCAGTTTACAGGGCCGCCGCGAGCAGTACTTC. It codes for CASSLQGRREQYF.

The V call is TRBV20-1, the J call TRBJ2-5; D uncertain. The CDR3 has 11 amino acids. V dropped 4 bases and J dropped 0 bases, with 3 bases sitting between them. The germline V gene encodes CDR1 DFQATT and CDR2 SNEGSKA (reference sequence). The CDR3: CSATHQETQYF. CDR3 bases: TGCAGTGCTACGCACCAAGAGACCCAGTACTTC.

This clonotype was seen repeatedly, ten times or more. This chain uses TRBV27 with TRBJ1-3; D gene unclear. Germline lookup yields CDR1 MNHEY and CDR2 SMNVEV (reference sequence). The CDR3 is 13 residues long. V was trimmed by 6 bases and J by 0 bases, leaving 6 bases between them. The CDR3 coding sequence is TGTGCCAGCAGCCCTTACTCTGGAAACACCATATATTTT. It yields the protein CASSPYSGNTIYF.

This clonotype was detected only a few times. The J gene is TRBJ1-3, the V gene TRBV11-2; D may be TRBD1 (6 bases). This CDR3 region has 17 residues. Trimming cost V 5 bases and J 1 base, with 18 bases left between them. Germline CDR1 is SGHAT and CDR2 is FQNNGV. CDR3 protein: CASSAPTGGASGNTIYF. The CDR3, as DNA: TGTGCCAGCAGCGCTCCGACTGGGGGGGCATCTGGAAACACCATATATTTT.

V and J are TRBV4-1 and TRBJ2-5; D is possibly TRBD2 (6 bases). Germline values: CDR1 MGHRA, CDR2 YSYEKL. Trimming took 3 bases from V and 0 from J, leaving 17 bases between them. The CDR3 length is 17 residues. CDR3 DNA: TGCGCCAGCAGCCAGGGGAAACTAGCCAGGGACCAAGAGACCCAGTACTTC. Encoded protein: CASSQGKLARDQETQYF.

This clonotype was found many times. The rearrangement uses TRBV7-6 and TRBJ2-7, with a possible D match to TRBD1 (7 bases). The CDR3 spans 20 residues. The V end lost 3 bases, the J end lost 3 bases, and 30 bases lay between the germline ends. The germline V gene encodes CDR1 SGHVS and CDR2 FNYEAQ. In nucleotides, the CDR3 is TGTGCCAGCAGCTTCGGCAGGGGGATCGAAGACGGGGGTCCTATCTACGAGCAGTACTTC. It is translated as CASSFGRGIEDGGPIYEQYF.

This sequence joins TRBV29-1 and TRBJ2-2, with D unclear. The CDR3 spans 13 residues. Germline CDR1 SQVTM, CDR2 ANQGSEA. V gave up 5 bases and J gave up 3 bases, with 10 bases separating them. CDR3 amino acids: CSVRNTDTGELFF. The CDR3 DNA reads TGCAGCGTTCGGAATACTGACACCGGGGAGCTGTTTTTT.

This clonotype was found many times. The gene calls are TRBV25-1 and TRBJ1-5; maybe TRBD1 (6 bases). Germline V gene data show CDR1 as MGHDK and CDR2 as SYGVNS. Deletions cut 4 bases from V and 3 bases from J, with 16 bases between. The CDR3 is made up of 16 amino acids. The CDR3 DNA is TGTGCCAGCAGTGCCACCGGCGGGGACATCAATCAGCCCCAGCATTTT. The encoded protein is CASSATGGDINQPQHF. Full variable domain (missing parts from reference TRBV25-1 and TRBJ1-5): EADIYQTPRYLVIGTGKKITLECSQTMGHDKMYWYQQDPGMELHLIHYSYGVNSTEKGDLSSESTVSRIRTEHFPLTLESARPSHTSQYLCASSATGGDINQPQHFGDGTRLSIL.

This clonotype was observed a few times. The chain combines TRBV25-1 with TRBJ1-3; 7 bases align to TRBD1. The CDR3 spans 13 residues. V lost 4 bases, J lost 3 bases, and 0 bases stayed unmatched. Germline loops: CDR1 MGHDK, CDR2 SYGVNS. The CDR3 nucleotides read TGTGCCAGCAGTGGGACAGGTGGAAACACCATATATTTT. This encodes CASSGTGGNTIYF.

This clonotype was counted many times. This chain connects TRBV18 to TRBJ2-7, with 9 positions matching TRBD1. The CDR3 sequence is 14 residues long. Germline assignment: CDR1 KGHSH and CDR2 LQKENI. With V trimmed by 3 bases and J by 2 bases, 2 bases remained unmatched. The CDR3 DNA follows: TGTGCCAGCTCACCCGGGACAGGGCCCTACGAGCAGTACTTC. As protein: CASSPGTGPYEQYF.

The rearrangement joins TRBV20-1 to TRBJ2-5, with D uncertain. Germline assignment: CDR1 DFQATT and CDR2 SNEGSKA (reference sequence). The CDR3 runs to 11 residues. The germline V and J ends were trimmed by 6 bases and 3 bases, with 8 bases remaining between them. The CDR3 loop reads CSASLEETQYF. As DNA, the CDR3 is TGCAGTGCGTCCCTGGAAGAGACCCAGTACTTC.

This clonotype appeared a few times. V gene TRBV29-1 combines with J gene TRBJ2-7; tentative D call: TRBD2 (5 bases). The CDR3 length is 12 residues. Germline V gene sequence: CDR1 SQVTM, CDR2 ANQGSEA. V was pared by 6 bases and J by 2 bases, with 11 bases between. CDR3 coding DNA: TGCAGCGTGAGGGTGACCCCCTACGAGCAGTACTTC. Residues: CSVRVTPYEQYF.

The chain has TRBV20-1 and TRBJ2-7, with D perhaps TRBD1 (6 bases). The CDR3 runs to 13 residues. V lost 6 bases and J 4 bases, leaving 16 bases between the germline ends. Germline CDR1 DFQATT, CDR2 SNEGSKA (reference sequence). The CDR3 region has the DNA TGCAGTGCCCAAGGGGGAGTAAAATACGAGCAGTACTTC. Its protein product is CSAQGGVKYEQYF.

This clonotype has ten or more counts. In DNA form, the CDR3 reads TGTGCCAGCAGCTTAGCGGGGTCGGCGGGGAAGAACATTCAGTACTTC. Residues: CASSLAGSAGKNIQYF. V and J are TRBV7-2 and TRBJ2-4; the D gene is possibly TRBD2 (6 bases). V gave up 0 bases and J gave up 7 bases, with 16 bases separating them. Germline CDR1 and CDR2: SGHTA and FQGNSA. The CDR3 has 16 amino acids.

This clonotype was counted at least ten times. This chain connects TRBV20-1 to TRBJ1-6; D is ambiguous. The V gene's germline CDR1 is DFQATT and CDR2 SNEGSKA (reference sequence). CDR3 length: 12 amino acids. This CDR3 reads CSLRDTYSPLHF. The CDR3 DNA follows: TGCAGCCTCCGGGATACATATTCACCCCTCCACTTT.

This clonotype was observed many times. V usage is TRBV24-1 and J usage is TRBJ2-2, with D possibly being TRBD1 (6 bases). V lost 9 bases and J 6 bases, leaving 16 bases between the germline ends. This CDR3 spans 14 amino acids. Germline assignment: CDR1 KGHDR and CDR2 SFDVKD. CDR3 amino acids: CATEDSFDSGELFF. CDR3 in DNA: TGTGCCACCGAGGACAGTTTTGACTCCGGGGAGCTGTTTTTT.

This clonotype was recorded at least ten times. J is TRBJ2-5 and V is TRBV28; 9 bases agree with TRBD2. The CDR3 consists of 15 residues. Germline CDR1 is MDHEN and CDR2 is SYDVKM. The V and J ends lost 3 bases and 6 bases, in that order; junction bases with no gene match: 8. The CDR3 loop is CASSLGSGSRKTQYF. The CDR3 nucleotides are TGTGCCAGCAGTTTGGGTAGCGGGAGTCGAAAGACCCAGTACTTC.

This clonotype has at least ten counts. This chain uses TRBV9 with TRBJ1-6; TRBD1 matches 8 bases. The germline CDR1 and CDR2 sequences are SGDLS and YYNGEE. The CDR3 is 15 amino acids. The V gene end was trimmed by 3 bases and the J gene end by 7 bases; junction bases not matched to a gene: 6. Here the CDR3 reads CASSARGRGNSPLHF. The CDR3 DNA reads TGTGCCAGCAGCGCCAGGGGGCGCGGGAATTCACCCCTCCACTTT.